This T cell receptor (beta chain) emerged from a study of blood T cell repertoires in COVID-19. In the study overall: COVID-19 samples, acute and convalescent, were from the United States, Italy and Spain. T cells, B-cell-depleted T cells, or PBMCs provided the cDNA or gDNA that served as material.

Original processing methods: Amplified reference gene primers provided the basis for estimating nucleated cell counts. Data came from immunoSEQ multiplex PCR; TCRdb stores just in-frame clones and leaves some out. V and J calls and clone size are given by that table; D and trimming were obtained from the DNA. This repertoire shows under 85,000 clones, 80% to 85% found once; its top ten account for 15% to 17%. The ends lost 3 bases at V and 6 bases at J; junction bases unmatched: 3. Germline values: CDR1 LNHNV, CDR2 YYDKDF (reference sequence). The CDR3 length is 14 residues. The sequencing input was peripheral blood. The V gene is TRBV15, the J gene TRBJ2-2, with 8 bases aligning to TRBD1. The receptor comes from an elderly man with acute or convalescent COVID-19. The CDR3 here is CATSRDRDPGELFF. As DNA, the CDR3 is TGTGCCACCAGCAGGGACAGGGACCCCGGGGAGCTGTTTTTT.